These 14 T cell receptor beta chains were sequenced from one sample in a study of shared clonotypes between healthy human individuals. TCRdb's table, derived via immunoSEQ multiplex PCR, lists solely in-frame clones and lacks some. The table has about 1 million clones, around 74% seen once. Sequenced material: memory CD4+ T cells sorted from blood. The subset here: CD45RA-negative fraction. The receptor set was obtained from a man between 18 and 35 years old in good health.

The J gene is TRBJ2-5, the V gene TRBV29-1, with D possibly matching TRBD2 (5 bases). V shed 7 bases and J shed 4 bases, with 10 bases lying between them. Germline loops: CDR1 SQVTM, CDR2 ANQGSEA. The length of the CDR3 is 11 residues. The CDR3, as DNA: TGCAGCGGAAGAGAGGGAGAGACCCAGTACTTC. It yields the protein CSGREGETQYF.

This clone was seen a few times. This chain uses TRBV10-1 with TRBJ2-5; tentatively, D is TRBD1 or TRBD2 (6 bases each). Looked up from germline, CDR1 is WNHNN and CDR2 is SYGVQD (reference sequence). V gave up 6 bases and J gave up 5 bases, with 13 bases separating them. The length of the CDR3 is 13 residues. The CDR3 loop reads CASSQGGTETQYF. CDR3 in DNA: TGCGCCAGCAGCCAAGGGGGGACTGAGACCCAGTACTTC.

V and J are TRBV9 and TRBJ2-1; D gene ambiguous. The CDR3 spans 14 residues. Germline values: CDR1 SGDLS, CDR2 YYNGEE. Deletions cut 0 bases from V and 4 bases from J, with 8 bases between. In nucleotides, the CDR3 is TGTGCCAGCAGCGTAGAGGGCAGATACAATGAGCAGTTCTTC. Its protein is CASSVEGRYNEQFF.

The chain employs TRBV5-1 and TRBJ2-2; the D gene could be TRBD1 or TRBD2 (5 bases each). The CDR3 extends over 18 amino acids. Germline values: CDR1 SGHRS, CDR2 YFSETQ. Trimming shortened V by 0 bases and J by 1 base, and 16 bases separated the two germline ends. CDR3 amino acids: CASSLDHYRDQNTGELFF. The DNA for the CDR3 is TGCGCCAGCAGCTTGGATCATTATCGGGACCAGAACACCGGGGAGCTGTTTTTT.

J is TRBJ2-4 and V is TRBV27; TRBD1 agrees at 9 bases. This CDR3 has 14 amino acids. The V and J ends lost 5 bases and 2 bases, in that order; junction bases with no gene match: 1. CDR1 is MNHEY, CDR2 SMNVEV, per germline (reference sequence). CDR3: CASSGQGTKNIQYF. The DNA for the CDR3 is TGTGCCAGCAGTGGACAGGGGACCAAAAACATTCAGTACTTC.

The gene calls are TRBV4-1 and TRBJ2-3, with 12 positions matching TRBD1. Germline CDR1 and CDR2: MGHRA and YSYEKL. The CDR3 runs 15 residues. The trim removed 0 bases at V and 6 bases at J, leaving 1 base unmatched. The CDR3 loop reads CASSQDGTGGDTQYF. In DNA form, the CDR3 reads TGCGCCAGCAGCCAAGATGGGACAGGGGGCGATACGCAGTATTTT.

The CDR3 sequence: CASSPAPALSGNTIYF. As DNA, the CDR3 is TGTGCCAGCTCACCCGCTCCGGCCCTCTCTGGAAACACCATATATTTT. The gene calls are TRBV18 and TRBJ1-3; D remains ambiguous. The V and J ends lost 3 bases and 0 bases respectively, with 12 bases between them. The CDR3 runs 16 residues. The germline V gene has CDR1 KGHSH and CDR2 LQKENI. The full variable domain, rest sourced from reference TRBV18 and TRBJ1-3, is NAGVMQNPRHLVRRRGQEARLRCSPMKGHSHVYWYRQLPEEGLKFMVYLQKENIIDESGMPKERFSAEFPKEGPSILRIQQVVRGDSAAYFCASSPAPALSGNTIYFGEGSWLTVV.

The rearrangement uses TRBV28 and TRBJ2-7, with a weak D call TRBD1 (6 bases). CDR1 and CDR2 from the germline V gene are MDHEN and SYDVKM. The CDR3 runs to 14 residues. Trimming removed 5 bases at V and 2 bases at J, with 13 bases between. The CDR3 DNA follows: TGTGCCAGCAGTCCACCTCAGGGGACCTACGAGCAGTACTTC. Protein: CASSPPQGTYEQYF.

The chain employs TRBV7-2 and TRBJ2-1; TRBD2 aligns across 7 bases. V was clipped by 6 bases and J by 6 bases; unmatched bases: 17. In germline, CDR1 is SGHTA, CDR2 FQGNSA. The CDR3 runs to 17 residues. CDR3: CASRHRMGLRASNEQFF. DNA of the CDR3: TGTGCCAGCAGACACAGAATGGGACTAAGGGCCAGCAATGAGCAGTTCTTC.

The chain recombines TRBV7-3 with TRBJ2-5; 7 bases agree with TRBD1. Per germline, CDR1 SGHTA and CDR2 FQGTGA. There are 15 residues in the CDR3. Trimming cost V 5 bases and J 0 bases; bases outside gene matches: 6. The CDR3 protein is CASSQSGTDQETQYF. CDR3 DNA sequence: TGTGCCAGCAGCCAGTCCGGGACAGACCAAGAGACCCAGTACTTC.

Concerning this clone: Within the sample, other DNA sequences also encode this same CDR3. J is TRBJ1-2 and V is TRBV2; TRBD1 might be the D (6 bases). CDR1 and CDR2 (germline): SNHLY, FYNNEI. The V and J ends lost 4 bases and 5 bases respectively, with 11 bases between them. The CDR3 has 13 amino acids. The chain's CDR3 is CASSVGRGYGYTF. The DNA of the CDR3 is TGTGCCAGCAGTGTGGGCAGGGGATATGGCTACACCTTC.

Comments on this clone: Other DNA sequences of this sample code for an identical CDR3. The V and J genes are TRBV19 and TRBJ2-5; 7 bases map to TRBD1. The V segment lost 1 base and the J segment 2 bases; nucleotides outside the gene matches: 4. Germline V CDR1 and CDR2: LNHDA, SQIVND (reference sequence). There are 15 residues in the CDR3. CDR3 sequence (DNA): TGTGCCAGTAGTATAGTTCGGACAGGACAAGAGACCCAGTACTTC. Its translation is CASSIVRTGQETQYF.

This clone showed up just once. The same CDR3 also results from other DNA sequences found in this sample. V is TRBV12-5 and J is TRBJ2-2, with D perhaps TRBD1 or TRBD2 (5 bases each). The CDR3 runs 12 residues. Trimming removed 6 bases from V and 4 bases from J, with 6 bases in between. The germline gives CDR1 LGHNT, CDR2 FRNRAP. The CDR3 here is CASGRGTGELFF. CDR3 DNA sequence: TGTGCTAGTGGGAGGGGCACCGGGGAGCTGTTTTTT.

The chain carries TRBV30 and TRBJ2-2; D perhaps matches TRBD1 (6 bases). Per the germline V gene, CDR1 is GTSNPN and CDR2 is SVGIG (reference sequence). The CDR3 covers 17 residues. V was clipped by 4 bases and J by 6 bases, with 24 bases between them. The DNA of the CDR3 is TGTGCCTGGACCCTGCCCCTTGGTGGGGGCATCGCCGGGGAGCTGTTTTTT. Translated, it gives CAWTLPLGGGIAGELFF.